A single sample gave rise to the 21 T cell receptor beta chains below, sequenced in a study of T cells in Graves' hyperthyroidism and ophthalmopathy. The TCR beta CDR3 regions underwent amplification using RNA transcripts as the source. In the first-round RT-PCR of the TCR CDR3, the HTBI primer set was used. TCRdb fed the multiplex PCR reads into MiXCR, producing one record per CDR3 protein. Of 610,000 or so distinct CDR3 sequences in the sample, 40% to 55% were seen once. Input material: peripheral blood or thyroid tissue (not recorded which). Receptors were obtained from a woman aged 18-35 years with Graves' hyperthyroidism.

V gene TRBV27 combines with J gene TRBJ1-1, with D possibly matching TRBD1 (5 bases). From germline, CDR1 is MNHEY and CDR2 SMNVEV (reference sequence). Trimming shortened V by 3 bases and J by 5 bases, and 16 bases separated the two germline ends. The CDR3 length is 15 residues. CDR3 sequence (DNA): TGTGCCAGCAGTTTCACCGGGGCGCCGGCGACTGAAGCTTTCTTT. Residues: CASSFTGAPATEAFF.

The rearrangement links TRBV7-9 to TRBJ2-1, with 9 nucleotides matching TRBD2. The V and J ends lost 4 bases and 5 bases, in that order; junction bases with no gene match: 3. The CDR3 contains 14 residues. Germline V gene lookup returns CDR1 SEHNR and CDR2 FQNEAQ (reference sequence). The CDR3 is CASSSAGGHNEQFF. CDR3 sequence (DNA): TGTGCCAGCAGCTCAGCGGGAGGCCACAATGAGCAGTTCTTC.

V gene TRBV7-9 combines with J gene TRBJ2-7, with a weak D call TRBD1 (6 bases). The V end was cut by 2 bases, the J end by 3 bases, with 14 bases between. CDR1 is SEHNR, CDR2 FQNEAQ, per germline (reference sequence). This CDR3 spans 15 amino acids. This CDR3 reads CASSLSPGEGYEQYF. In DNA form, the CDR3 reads TGTGCCAGCAGCTTATCGCCAGGGGAAGGCTACGAGCAGTACTTC.

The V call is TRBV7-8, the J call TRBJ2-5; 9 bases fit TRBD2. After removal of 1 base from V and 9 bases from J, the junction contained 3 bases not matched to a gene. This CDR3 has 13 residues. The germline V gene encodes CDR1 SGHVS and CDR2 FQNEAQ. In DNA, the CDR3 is TGTGCCAGCAGCTTAGTGCGACTAGCGGCCCAGTACTTC. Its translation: CASSLVRLAAQYF.

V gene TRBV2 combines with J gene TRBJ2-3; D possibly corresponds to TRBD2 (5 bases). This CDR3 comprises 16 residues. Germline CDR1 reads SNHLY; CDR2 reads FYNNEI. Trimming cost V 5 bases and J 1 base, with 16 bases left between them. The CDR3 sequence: CASSRQTILGTDTQYF. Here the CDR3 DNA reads TGTGCCAGCAGTCGCCAGACTATCTTGGGCACAGATACGCAGTATTTT. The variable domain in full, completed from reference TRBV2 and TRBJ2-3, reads EPEVTQTPSHQVTQMGQEVILRCVPISNHLYFYWYRQILGQKVEFLVSFYNNEISEKSEIFDDQFSVERPDGSNFTLKIRSTKLEDSAMYFCASSRQTILGTDTQYFGPGTRLTVL.

The CDR3 DNA reads as TGCAGCGTTGAAGGGGGGACACCCGACCCATATGGCTACACCTTC. This sequence encodes CSVEGGTPDPYGYTF. The J gene is TRBJ1-2, the V gene TRBV29-1; weak D call: TRBD1 (6 bases). With 1 base removed from V and 5 bases from J, the gap between germline ends came to 17 bases. Germline V gene sequence: CDR1 SQVTM, CDR2 ANQGSEA. This CDR3 comprises 15 residues.

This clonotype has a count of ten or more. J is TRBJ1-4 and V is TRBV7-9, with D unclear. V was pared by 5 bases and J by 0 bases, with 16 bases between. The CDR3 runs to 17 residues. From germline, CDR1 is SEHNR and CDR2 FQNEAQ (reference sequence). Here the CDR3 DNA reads TGTGCCAGCAGCCGCGATCCCACAACCGCAACTAATGAAAAACTGTTTTTT. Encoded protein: CASSRDPTTATNEKLFF.

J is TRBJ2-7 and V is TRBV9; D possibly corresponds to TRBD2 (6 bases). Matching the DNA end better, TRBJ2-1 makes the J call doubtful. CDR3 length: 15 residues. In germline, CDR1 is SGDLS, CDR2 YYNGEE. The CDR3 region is CASSVEDTGVNEQFF. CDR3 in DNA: TGTGCCAGCAGCGTAGAGGATACGGGGGTCAATGAGCAGTTCTTC.

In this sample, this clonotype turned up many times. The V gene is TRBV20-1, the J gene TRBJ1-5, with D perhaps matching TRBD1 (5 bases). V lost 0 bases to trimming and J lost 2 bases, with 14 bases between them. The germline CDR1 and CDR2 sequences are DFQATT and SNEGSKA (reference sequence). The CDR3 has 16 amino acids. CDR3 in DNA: TGCAGTGCTAGAGATTCGGAAAGGGGCGGCAATCAGCCCCAGCATTTT. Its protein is CSARDSERGGNQPQHF.

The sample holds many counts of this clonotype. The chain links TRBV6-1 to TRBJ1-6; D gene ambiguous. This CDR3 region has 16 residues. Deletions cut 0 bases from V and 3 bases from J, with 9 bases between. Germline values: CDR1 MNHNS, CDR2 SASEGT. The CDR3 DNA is TGTGCCAGCAGTGAAGCGGTCACCTACTATAATTCACCCCTCCACTTT. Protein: CASSEAVTYYNSPLHF.

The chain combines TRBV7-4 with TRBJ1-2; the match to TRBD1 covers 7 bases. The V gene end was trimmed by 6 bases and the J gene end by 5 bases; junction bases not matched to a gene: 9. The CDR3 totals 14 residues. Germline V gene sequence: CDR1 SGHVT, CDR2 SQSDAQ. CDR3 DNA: TGTGCCAGCAGTCCCCGGGACAGCGCTTATGGCTACACCTTC. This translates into CASSPRDSAYGYTF.

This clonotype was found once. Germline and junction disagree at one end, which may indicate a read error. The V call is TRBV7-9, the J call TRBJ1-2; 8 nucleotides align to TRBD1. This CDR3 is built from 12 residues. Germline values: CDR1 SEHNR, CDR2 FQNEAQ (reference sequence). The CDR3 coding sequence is TGCGCCAGCAGCCAGGGGACAGGCTCCCAAACCTTC. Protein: CASSQGTGSQTF.

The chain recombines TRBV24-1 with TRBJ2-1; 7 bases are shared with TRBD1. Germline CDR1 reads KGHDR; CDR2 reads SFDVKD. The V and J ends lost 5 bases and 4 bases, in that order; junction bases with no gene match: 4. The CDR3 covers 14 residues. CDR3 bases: TGTGCCACCAGTGGAGGGGGCTGGTACAATGAGCAGTTCTTC. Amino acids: CATSGGGWYNEQFF.

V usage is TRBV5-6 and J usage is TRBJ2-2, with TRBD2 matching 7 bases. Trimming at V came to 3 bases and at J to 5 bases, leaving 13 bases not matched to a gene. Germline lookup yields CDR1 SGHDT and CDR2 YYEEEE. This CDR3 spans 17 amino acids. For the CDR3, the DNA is TGTGCCAGCAGCTCAATCCTAGGACTAGGTACTACCGGGGAGCTGTTTTTT. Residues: CASSSILGLGTTGELFF.

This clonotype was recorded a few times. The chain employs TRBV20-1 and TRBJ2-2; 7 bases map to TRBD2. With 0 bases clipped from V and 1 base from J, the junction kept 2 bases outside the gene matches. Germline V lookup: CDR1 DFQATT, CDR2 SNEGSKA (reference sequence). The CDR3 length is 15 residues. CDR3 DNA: TGCAGTGCTAGAGATGGGGGGGGGAACACCGGGGAGCTGTTTTTT. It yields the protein CSARDGGGNTGELFF.

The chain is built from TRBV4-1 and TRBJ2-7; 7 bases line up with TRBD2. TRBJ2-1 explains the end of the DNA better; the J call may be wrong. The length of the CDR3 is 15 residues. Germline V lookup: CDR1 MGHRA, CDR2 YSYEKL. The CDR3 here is CASSQDLGGRGEQFF. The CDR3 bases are TGCGCCAGCAGCCAGGATCTGGGCGGGAGAGGTGAGCAGTTCTTC.

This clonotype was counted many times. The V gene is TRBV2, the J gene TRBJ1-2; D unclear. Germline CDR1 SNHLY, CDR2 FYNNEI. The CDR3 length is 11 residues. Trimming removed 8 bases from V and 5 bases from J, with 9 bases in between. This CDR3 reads CASLAAYGYTF. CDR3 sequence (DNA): TGTGCCAGCCTCGCGGCGTATGGCTACACCTTC.

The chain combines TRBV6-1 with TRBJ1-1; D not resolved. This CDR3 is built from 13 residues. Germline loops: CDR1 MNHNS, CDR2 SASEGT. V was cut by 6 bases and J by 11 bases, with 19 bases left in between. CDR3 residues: CASSDAGDPGAFF. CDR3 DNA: TGTGCCAGCAGCGACGCGGGAGACCCTGGGGCTTTCTTT.

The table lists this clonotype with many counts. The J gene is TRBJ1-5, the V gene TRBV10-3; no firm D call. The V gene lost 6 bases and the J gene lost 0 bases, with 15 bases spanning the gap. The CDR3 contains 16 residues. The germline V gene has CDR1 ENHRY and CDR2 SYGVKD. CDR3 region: CAISAGSGYSNQPQHF. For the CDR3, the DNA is TGTGCCATCAGCGCGGGGTCGGGATATAGCAATCAGCCCCAGCATTTT.

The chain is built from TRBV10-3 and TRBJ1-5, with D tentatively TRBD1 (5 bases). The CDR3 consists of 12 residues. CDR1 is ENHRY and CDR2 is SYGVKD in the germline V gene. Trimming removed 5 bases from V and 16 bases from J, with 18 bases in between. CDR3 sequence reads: CAISTGLYSIHF. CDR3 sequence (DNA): TGTGCCATCAGTACGGGACTATATTCCATCCATTTT.

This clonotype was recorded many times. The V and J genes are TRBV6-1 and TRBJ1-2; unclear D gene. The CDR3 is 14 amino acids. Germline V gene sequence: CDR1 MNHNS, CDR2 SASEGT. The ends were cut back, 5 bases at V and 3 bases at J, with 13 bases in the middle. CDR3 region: CASSLGGSDYGYTF. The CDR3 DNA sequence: TGTGCCAGCAGTCTCGGAGGATCTGACTATGGCTACACCTTC.